This T cell receptor (beta chain) emerged from a study of T cell responses to AZD1222 COVID-19 vaccine (dated by TCRdb to about 2021). With respect to the entire study: AZD1222 recipients given second doses at about 4 weeks or at about 12 weeks were pooled, since spike-specific TCR depth and breadth were not found to differ between the two schedules. Trial participants were enrolled into age subgroups of 18-55, 56-69 and 70-plus years, which contained approximately 150, 28 and 58 TCR-sequenced participants, respectively. TCR sequencing covered roughly 230 trial participants: about 210 given two doses of AZD1222 and 26 given two doses of MenACWY control vaccine. What the work shows at the level of the full study, not this receptor alone: Vaccine-associated CD4 TCRs spanned the whole spike protein, with dominant responses in regions 160-218 and 743-854. A significant rise in spike-specific TCR breadth and depth was observed after two AZD1222 doses relative to day 0 and relative to MenACWY recipients. Epitopes outside the regions mutated in the B.1.351 and B.1.1.7 variants were reportedly recognized by nearly half of the unique spike-specific TCRs. Conclusions about previously exposed vaccinees were limited because only a handful of AZD1222 recipients were SARS-CoV-2 seropositive at baseline. No day 14 peak-response samples were available, so repertoires were characterized only after the peak T cell response. Participants were mostly white British, with more females than males. The authors suggested clonal diversity may have been underestimated. The 56-69-year group was small, and its depth increase did not reach significance, likely because of low power.

The CDR3 regions of human TCRbeta chains were subjected to immunosequencing. The original pipeline was this. TCRs in the repertoires were compared against a reference library of SARS-CoV-2-specific TCRs that had been generated with the MIRA antigen-specificity platform. Breadth was defined as the fraction of unique TCRs that were SARS-CoV-2-associated, and depth was defined as the fraction of total T cells that were SARS-CoV-2-associated. Using the MIRA data, each spike-specific TCR was assigned both to the spike region to which the TCR was reactive and to a CD4 or CD8 class. Log10-transformed breadth and depth values were compared by one-way ANOVA with Sidak's multiple comparisons tests. The clones in this table, taken by TCRdb from immuneACCESS, are in-frame only. Not every clone is retained; where verified, under half of the shortfall comes from an unresolved V gene, and the cause of the rest is unknown. That table is the source of V, J and clone size, and D and trimming were worked out from the DNA. The sample yields about 100,000 clones; 88% were counted once. The top ten constitute about 1.7% of the sample.

The trim is 5 bases for V and 0 bases for J, with a gap of 11 bases between the germline ends. For CDR1 and CDR2, the germline V gene lists KGHSH and LQKENI. There are 15 amino acids in the CDR3, from cysteine to phenylalanine inclusive. Only the CDR3 DNA is retained, 45 bases long and in frame from the first base. The time point tag for this specimen amounts to: baseline before first vaccination. Vaccinee samples were obtained from the UK trials COV001 and COV002, which included a single-blind randomized controlled phase 2/3 trial of AZD1222 (ChAdOx1 nCoV-19) in healthy adults. For TCRbeta chain sequencing, PBMC samples were collected from trial participants at day 0 and at day 28 after the second dose. This clone was seen ten or more times. No cognate antigen has been identified for it. Per-nucleotide qualities are absent, and no much larger clonotype sits a single base away.

This TCR was recovered from an adult in good health. This receptor chain uses TRBV18 and TRBJ2-1; no D gene can be assigned with confidence. The sample here was peripheral blood, taken on day 0 of AZD1222 vaccination. The CDR3 protein is CASSDGEPSYNEQFF. The sequenced DNA is TGTGCCAGCTCAGACGGAGAACCCTCCTACAATGAGCAGTTCTTC.